This entry is about one T cell receptor (beta chain). Its antigen is not known. This table comes from immunoSEQ multiplex PCR, and its TCRdb copy is limited to in-frame clones, with some not included. Here the sample spans 900,000 to 1,200,000 clones, approximately 80% being singletons. This record comes from a study of shared clonotypes between healthy human individuals. Study context: CD4 naive and memory got three plates each, CD8 naive two, CD8 memory one. Broader study findings: Rarefaction indicated that sorted-subset sequencing remained incomplete although depth was large. Expectations were that clonotype sharing among donors would be affected by sequencing depth. Generally, naive subsets (rather than memory subsets) showed larger estimated richness.

The ends lost 5 bases at V and 1 base at J; junction bases unmatched: 11. Germline lookup yields CDR1 SNHLY and CDR2 FYNNEI. The length of the CDR3 is 16 residues. This TCR was sampled from a man aged 18-30 years in good health. Some clones in this sample may be carry-over from other donors' samples. The chain recombines TRBV2 with TRBJ2-7; 7 bases fit TRBD1. The material sequenced was memory CD4+ T cells from PBMCs. Documented subset: CD45RA-negative fraction. The CDR3: CASSPNPGQSSYEQYF. The CDR3 nucleotides read TGTGCCAGCAGTCCCAATCCGGGACAGTCATCCTACGAGCAGTACTTC.